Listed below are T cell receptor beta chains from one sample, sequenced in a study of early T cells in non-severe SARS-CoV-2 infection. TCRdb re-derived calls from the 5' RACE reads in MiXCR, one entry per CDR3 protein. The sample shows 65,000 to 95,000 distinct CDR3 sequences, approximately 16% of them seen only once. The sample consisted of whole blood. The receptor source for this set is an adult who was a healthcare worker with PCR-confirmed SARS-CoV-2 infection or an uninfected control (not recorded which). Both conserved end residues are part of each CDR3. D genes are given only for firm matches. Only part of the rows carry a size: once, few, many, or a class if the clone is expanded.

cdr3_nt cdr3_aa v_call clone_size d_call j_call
TGTGCCAGCAGTGAAGCAAAGGGTGGCTACACCTTC CASSEAKGGYTF TRBV2 few . TRBJ1-2
TGTGCCAGCAGCCAAAGCCCCCTAGCGACTGGACACAATGAGCAGTTCTTC CASSQSPLATGHNEQFF TRBV3-1 . . TRBJ2-1
TGTGCCAGCAGCTTATCAGGCTTGATCGGGGAGCTGTTTTTT CASSLSGLIGELFF TRBV7-3 . . TRBJ2-2
TGTGCCAGCACCGCCTCAGGGAGCGGCTACACCTTC CASTASGSGYTF TRBV12-3/TRBV12-4 . . TRBJ1-2
TGTGCCAGCAGTTTACAAGTCCCCTACGAGCAGTACTTC CASSLQVPYEQYF TRBV12-3/TRBV12-4 . . TRBJ2-7
TGCGCCAGCAGTGCGGCGGTTACGAATGAGCAGTTCTTC CASSAAVTNEQFF TRBV10-2 many . TRBJ2-1
TGTGCCAGCAGTTCCCCAGGGACAGGAATAAACATTCAGTACTTC CASSSPGTGINIQYF TRBV28 . TRBD1 TRBJ2-4
TGTGCCAGCAGCCCGGGGACACTCACCGGGGAGCTGTTTTTT CASSPGTLTGELFF TRBV5-6 few . TRBJ2-2
TGTGCCAGCAGTCGTAGCGGGGGCAGCACAGATACGCAGTATTTT CASSRSGGSTDTQYF TRBV28 . TRBD2 TRBJ2-3
TGTGCCAGCAGGTCGACAGGGGGCGGTTCCGAGCAGTACTTC CASRSTGGGSEQYF TRBV27 . TRBD1 TRBJ2-7
TGTGCCAGCAGCGTAGTTCCCGGGGAGCTGTTTTTT CASSVVPGELFF TRBV9 once . TRBJ2-2
TGTGCCAGCAGCGTACAGGGTAGCTCCTATAATTCACCCCTCCACTTT CASSVQGSSYNSPLHF TRBV9 . . TRBJ1-6
TGTGCCACCAGTGGTGTAGCGGGGGGCGACTACAATGAGCAGTTCTTC CATSGVAGGDYNEQFF TRBV24-1 few TRBD2 TRBJ2-1
TGTGCCACCAGCAGACAACTAGCGGGAATCTCCAATGAGCAGTTCTTC CATSRQLAGISNEQFF TRBV15 . TRBD2 TRBJ2-1
TGTGCCAGCAGCCCCACGCTCCGGGACGGGGCACAAGAGACCCAGTACTTC CASSPTLRDGAQETQYF TRBV7-9 . . TRBJ2-5
TGCAGCGTTGAAGGTTTCAGGGGCTCCAAAAACATTCAGTACTTC CSVEGFRGSKNIQYF TRBV29-1 few . TRBJ2-4
TGTGCCAGCAGCGTAGCCGGGGCCGACACTGAAGCTTTCTTT CASSVAGADTEAFF TRBV9 many . TRBJ1-1
TGCGCCAGCAGCCCCGGGGAGCGTGGGACCCAGTACTTC CASSPGERGTQYF TRBV10-1 . . TRBJ2-5
TGCAGCGTTGTTTTAGGACAGCCATACTACGAGCAGTACTTC CSVVLGQPYYEQYF TRBV29-1 few . TRBJ2-7
TGTGCCTGCAGACAGGGGGATTACAATGAGCAGTTCTTC CACRQGDYNEQFF TRBV30 few TRBD1 TRBJ2-1
TGTGCCAGCAGCCTTGACAGGGGGCTATCCTACAATGAGCAGTTCTTC CASSLDRGLSYNEQFF TRBV5-5 . TRBD1 TRBJ2-1
TGCAGTGCTAGAGTTCTAGCGGGAACATACGAGCAGTACTTC CSARVLAGTYEQYF TRBV20-1 few TRBD2 TRBJ2-7
TGTGCCAGCGGCTACAGGGCGCCTGCAACTAATGAAAAACTGTTTTTT CASGYRAPATNEKLFF TRBV6-6 . . TRBJ1-4
TGTGCCGCCGGGGGGAAGCATCAGCCCCAGCATTTT CAAGGKHQPQHF TRBV7-8 . . TRBJ1-5
TGTGCCAGCAGCTTACCAAGGCTTTCTGAAGGGGGCGAGCAGTACTTC CASSLPRLSEGGEQYF TRBV7-9 few . TRBJ2-7
TGTGCCAGCAGCCGGACAGGGGGGATCTCTGGAAACACCATATATTTT CASSRTGGISGNTIYF TRBV7-6 . TRBD1 TRBJ1-3
TGTGCCAGCCGGACAGGGGAGAAGCGGGAGCTGTTTTTT CASRTGEKRELFF TRBV11-2 few TRBD1 TRBJ2-2
TGTGCCAGCAGCTTAGAGGCAGCCTACTATAATTCACCCCTCCACTTT CASSLEAAYYNSPLHF TRBV7-8 few . TRBJ1-6
TGCAGCGTTGGGACAGAAAGCTACACCTTC CSVGTESYTF TRBV29-1 few . TRBJ1-2
TGTGCCAGTAGTATGAGGTTCTTGAGCGGGAGGGCCGGAAATGAGCAGTTCTTC CASSMRFLSGRAGNEQFF TRBV19 . TRBD2 TRBJ2-1
TGTGCCAGCAGTGGACAGGGCAAATATGGCTACACCTTC CASSGQGKYGYTF TRBV28 . TRBD1 TRBJ1-2
TGTGCCAGCAGTTCCGCGGGAGAGAAGCAGTTCTTC CASSSAGEKQFF TRBV7-3 few TRBD2 TRBJ2-1
TGTGCCAGCAGCTTAGATAGGGTCTCTGGGGCCAACGTCCTGACTTTC CASSLDRVSGANVLTF TRBV11-2 . . TRBJ2-6
TGTGCCAGCAGCTTAGGACAGGGGGCGAAGTTGAACGAGCAGTACTTC CASSLGQGAKLNEQYF TRBV12-3/TRBV12-4 few TRBD1 TRBJ2-7
TGTGCCACCAGTGATTTCCGGGGACAGGGATCCCACGAGCAGTACTTC CATSDFRGQGSHEQYF TRBV24-1 . TRBD1 TRBJ2-7
TGTGCCAGCAGCTCACTTGACAATCAGCCCCAGCATTTT CASSSLDNQPQHF TRBV11-2 . . TRBJ1-5
TGTGCCAGCAGTGATACTTGGCGGGAGGTCTCCTACAATGAGCAGTTCTTC CASSDTWREVSYNEQFF TRBV25-1 . TRBD2 TRBJ2-1
TGCAGCGTCTCCCGGACCCTGAAAAACATTCAGTACTTC CSVSRTLKNIQYF TRBV29-1 . . TRBJ2-4
TGTGCCAGCAGCGTAGCAACAGGGCGGTCCTATAATTCACCCCTCCACTTT CASSVATGRSYNSPLHF TRBV9 few . TRBJ1-6